This T cell receptor beta chain was captured by sequencing in a study of blood T cell repertoires in COVID-19. Participants had their cohort set by participant-reported clinical history. The CDR3 length is 14 residues. From germline, CDR1 is SNHLY and CDR2 FYNNEI. V was trimmed by 6 bases and J by 6 bases, leaving 14 bases between them. Some clones are missing from TCRdb's copy, which holds only in-frame ones; the method was immunoSEQ multiplex PCR. The top ten clones hold 3% to 4% of a sample with 200,000 to 250,000 clones, 85% to 90% of them seen once. The receptor was derived from a woman under 30 in a cohort exposed to, infected with or recovered from COVID-19 (not recorded which). This sequence joins TRBV2 and TRBJ1-4; possibly TRBD1 for D (5 bases). The sample was PBMCs or T cells enriched from blood (not recorded which). The CDR3 nucleotides are TGTGCCAGCAGACTGACATGGGGGGATGAAAAACTGTTTTTT. Amino acid sequence: CASRLTWGDEKLFF.